The present entry profiles one TCR beta chain with its context. No antigen is known for it. Since no conserved phenylalanine or tryptophan closes the CDR3, a read error is the likely cause. The source of the sample is a study of tumor-infiltrating lymphocytes in primary liver carcinoma. Broader study findings: The 250 largest clones made up significantly more of tumor than blood repertoires (p = 0.039).

Constant-region priming of approximately 0.55 ug total RNA yielded TCR beta cDNA. What produced the TCR beta libraries was three nested multiplex PCR rounds using slightly modified ARM-PCR. Use of TRBV1-TRBV30 forward primers with a C-beta reverse primer characterized the first two PCR rounds, which lasted about 10 cycles each. TCRdb re-derived calls from the multiplex PCR reads in MiXCR, one entry per CDR3 protein. The profile shows about 190,000 distinct CDR3 sequences, just under 85% of them singletons. DNA and RNA were both co-extracted from about 19-30 mg of bulk tissue that had not been sorted. Trimming stripped 3 bases from V and 7 bases from J, with 13 bases between. The CDR3 is 13 amino acids. From germline, CDR1 is LGHNA and CDR2 YNFKEQ.

The receptor was derived from a man aged 35-49 years with primary liver carcinoma and hepatitis B virus infection. The sequenced sample consisted of tumor tissue from primary liver carcinoma. The chain carries TRBV4-2 and TRBJ2-7; unclear D gene. CDR3 protein: CASSQHYDGEQYS. CDR3 in DNA: TGTGCCAGCAGCCAGCATTACGATGGGGAGCAGTACTCC.